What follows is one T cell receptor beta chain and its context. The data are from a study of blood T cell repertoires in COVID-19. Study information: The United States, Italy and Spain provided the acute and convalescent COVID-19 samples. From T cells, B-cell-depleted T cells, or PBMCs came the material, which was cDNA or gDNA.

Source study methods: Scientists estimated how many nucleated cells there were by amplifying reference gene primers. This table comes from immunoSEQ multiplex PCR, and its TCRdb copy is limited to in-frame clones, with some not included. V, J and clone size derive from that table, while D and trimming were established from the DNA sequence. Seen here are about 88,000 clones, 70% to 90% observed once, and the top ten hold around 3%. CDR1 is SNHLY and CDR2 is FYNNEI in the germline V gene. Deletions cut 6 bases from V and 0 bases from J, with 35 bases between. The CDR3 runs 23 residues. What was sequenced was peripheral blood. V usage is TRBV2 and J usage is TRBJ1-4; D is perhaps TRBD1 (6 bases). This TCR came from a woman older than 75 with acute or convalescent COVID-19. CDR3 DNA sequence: TGTGCCAGCAGCGGAAATCTGGATTGGGGTTGGGACACAAAAAGCGCAACTAATGAAAAACTGTTTTTT. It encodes CASSGNLDWGWDTKSATNEKLFF.